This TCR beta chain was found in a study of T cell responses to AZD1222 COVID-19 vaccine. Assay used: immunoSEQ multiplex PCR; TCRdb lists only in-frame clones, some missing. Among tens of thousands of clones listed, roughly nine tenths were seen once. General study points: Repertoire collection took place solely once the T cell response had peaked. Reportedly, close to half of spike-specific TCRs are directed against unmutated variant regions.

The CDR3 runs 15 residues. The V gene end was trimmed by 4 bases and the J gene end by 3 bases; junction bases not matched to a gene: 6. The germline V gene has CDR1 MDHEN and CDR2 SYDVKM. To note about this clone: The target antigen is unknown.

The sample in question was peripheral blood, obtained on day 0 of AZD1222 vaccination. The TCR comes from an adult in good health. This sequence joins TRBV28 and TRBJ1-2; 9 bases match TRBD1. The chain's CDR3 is CASSSTGGGDYGYTF. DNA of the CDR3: TGTGCCAGCAGTTCGACAGGGGGTGGGGACTATGGCTACACCTTC.